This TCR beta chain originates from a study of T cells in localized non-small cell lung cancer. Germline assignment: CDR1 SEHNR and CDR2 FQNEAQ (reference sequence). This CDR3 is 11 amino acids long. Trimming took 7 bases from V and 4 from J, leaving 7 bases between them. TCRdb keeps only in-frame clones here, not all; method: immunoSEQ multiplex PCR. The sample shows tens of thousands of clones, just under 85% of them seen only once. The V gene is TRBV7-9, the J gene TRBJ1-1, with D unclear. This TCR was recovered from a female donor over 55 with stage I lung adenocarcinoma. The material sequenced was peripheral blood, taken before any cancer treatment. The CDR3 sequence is CASTRTTEAFF. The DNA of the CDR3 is TGTGCCAGCACCCGTACCACTGAAGCTTTCTTT.